Following are 11 T cell receptor beta chains from one sample sequenced in a study of control samples from healthy donors and cancer patients. Using immunoSEQ multiplex PCR, the repertoire was profiled, and TCRdb retains in-frame clones only, with some absent. The sample records 140,000 to 150,000 clones, 75% to 95% being singletons. The sample taken for sequencing was blood. These receptors were collected from a young man in good health.

This chain connects TRBV12-5 to TRBJ2-2; tentative D call: TRBD2 (6 bases). CDR1 LGHNT and CDR2 FRNRAP come from the germline V gene. V was clipped by 1 base and J by 8 bases, with 11 bases between them. The CDR3 covers 14 residues. The CDR3 sequence: CASGLGLVGGELFF. The CDR3 bases are TGTGCTAGTGGTTTGGGACTAGTAGGTGGGGAGCTGTTTTTT.

This sequence joins TRBV7-9 and TRBJ2-3; D gene unclear. Between the trimmed V and J ends, which lost 5 bases and 2 bases, there was a span of 2 bases. Germline CDR1 SEHNR, CDR2 FQNEAQ (reference sequence). The CDR3 spans 11 residues. The CDR3 nucleotides are TGTGCCAGCAGCACCACAGATACGCAGTATTTT. Its protein product is CASSTTDTQYF.

The chain is built from TRBV27 and TRBJ2-1; the D gene could be TRBD1 or TRBD2 (5 bases each). This CDR3 contains 14 residues. V was cut by 5 bases and J by 7 bases, with 15 bases left in between. CDR1 and CDR2 (germline): MNHEY, SMNVEV (reference sequence). The CDR3 DNA reads as TGTGCCAGCAGTCCACGGACGGGGCATAATGAGCAGTTCTTC. Translated: CASSPRTGHNEQFF.

The chain joins TRBV6-5 to TRBJ2-2; no clear D. Trimming shortened V by 7 bases and J by 7 bases, and 13 bases separated the two germline ends. The CDR3 has 13 residues. The germline gives CDR1 MNHEY, CDR2 SVGAGI. The CDR3 DNA sequence: TGTGCCAGCACCCCCGGCCCCGACGGGGAGCTGTTTTTT. Encoded protein: CASTPGPDGELFF.

The V call is TRBV25-1, the J call TRBJ1-5, with 7 bases aligning to TRBD1. Looked up from germline, CDR1 is MGHDK and CDR2 is SYGVNS. The trim removed 8 bases at V and 4 bases at J, leaving 8 bases unmatched. The CDR3 totals 14 residues. The CDR3 DNA reads as TGTGCCAGCCGCCCGGGACAGAGGAATCAGCCCCAGCATTTT. Translation gives CASRPGQRNQPQHF. Variable domain in full (rest from reference TRBV25-1 and TRBJ1-5): EADIYQTPRYLVIGTGKKITLECSQTMGHDKMYWYQQDPGMELHLIHYSYGVNSTEKGDLSSESTVSRIRTEHFPLTLESARPSHTSQYLCASRPGQRNQPQHFGDGTRLSIL.

The CDR3 nucleotides are TGTGCCATCAGTGATCCGGTCAACACTGAAGCTTTCTTT. Amino acids: CAISDPVNTEAFF. The rearrangement joins TRBV10-3 to TRBJ1-1, with D unresolved. Trimming shortened V by 3 bases and J by 2 bases, and 7 bases separated the two germline ends. From germline, CDR1 is ENHRY and CDR2 SYGVKD. The CDR3 has 13 amino acids.

This clone came up a few times. The chain joins TRBV10-3 to TRBJ1-1; 8 bases align to TRBD1. Germline assignment: CDR1 ENHRY and CDR2 SYGVKD. V was clipped by 3 bases and J by 1 base; unmatched bases: 1. This CDR3 spans 14 amino acids. The CDR3 region is CAISDRGRNTEAFF. Here the CDR3 DNA reads TGTGCCATCAGTGACAGGGGGCGGAACACTGAAGCTTTCTTT.

This clone was seen a single time. This rearrangement joins TRBV9 to TRBJ1-1; D is unresolved. Trimming pared 2 bases from V and 3 bases from J, leaving 8 bases between. The CDR3 has 13 amino acids. Germline V gene sequence: CDR1 SGDLS, CDR2 YYNGEE. The DNA of the CDR3 is TGTGCCAGCAGCGTCAGAGAGCACACTGAAGCTTTCTTT. This gives the protein CASSVREHTEAFF.

This clone has more than one count but fewer than ten. The chain has TRBV15 and TRBJ1-6, with D hard to call. The V end lost 2 bases, the J end lost 0 bases, and 2 bases lay between the germline ends. The CDR3 is 14 amino acids. The V gene's germline CDR1 is LNHNV and CDR2 YYDKDF (reference sequence). The CDR3 bases are TGTGCCACCAGCAGAAGCTCCTATAATTCACCCCTCCACTTT. Amino acid sequence: CATSRSSYNSPLHF.

This clone was counted a single time. The chain links TRBV2 to TRBJ1-2, with no clear D. V was shortened by 4 bases and J by 4 bases, with 13 bases between the two germline ends. The CDR3 extends over 14 amino acids. Germline CDR1 SNHLY, CDR2 FYNNEI. CDR3 sequence: CASSVNYGGYGYTF. CDR3 nucleotide sequence: TGTGCCAGCAGTGTTAATTATGGCGGCTATGGCTACACCTTC.

The gene calls are TRBV6-5 and TRBJ1-5, with D unresolved. Germline-derived CDR1 and CDR2 are MNHEY and SVGAGI. Trimming stripped 3 bases from V and 2 bases from J, with 11 bases between. The CDR3 runs to 15 residues. Written as DNA, the CDR3 is TGTGCCAGCAGTTATTCGGGGTCGGGCAATCAGCCCCAGCATTTT. Translated: CASSYSGSGNQPQHF.